These T cell receptor beta chains were read from a single sample in a study of Tregs in tolerant kidney transplant recipients. Repertoires were generated with immunoSEQ multiplex PCR, while TCRdb's copy carries only in-frame clones and drops some. The sample lists about 100,000 clones, 93% seen once, with 0.46% in the top ten. This sample comprised CD4+ T cells from blood, obtained before the transplant. These receptors originate from a human donor who received a combined kidney and bone marrow transplant. Each CDR3 is given with its conserved first and last residue. The order of the fields is V gene, J gene, CDR3 length, CDR3 protein.

TRBV5-6	TRBJ1-2	15	CASSRTVNLNYGYTF
TRBV10-3	TRBJ1-4	15	CAISENSRVYEKLFF
TRBV27	TRBJ2-1	17	CASRKITTSGRWSEQFF
TRBV5-1	TRBJ1-2	13	CASSLEQGPGYTF
TRBV9	TRBJ2-5	17	CASSVDPPGGSQETQYF
TRBV9	TRBJ1-4	15	CASSVRQDPNEKLFF
TRBV5-4	TRBJ2-7	13	CASSPGRFYEQYF
TRBV4-2	TRBJ2-5	17	CASSHEGLAGGKETQYF
TRBV7-9	TRBJ1-5	16	CASSLNYADFNQPQHF
TRBV18	TRBJ1-1	14	CASSRRGLNTEAFF
TRBV11-3	TRBJ2-7	14	CASSLQGDSYEQYF
TRBV6-1	TRBJ1-6	14	CASTPRQGNSPLHF
TRBV6-5	TRBJ2-1	15	CASSPTSGGADEQFF
TRBV2	TRBJ1-5	13	CASSVESGQPQHF
TRBV11-3	TRBJ1-5	18	CASIPLGSACYSNQPQHF
TRBV18	TRBJ2-1	15	CASSPRGFSYNEQFF
TRBV30	TRBJ2-7	12	CAWRTGTGQQYF
TRBV4-1	TRBJ1-1	17	CASSQGTGEPMNTEAFF
TRBV6-5	TRBJ2-1	15	CASSYSGTSYNEQFF
TRBV14	TRBJ1-3	14	CASTRTGPGNTIYF
TRBV5-1	TRBJ1-2	14	CASSLTGESRGYTF
TRBV7-9	TRBJ1-5	14	CASSPDSMNQPQHF
TRBV6-1	TRBJ1-3	16	CASSEASLGNGYTIYF
TRBV19	TRBJ2-5	16	CASSLRGTPPKETQYF
TRBV27	TRBJ2-1	18	CASSTTLFQGGRYDEQFF
TRBV6-1	TRBJ2-1	15	CASSESSGGTLEQFF
TRBV10-3	TRBJ2-7	13	CAISESAGYEQYF
TRBV7-2	TRBJ1-2	13	CASSTGQGYGYTF
TRBV29-1	TRBJ2-1	16	CSVETRGSGGYNEQFF
TRBV5-4	TRBJ1-2	13	CASSPKGQYGYTF
TRBV28	TRBJ1-2	15	CASSLFYAENYGYTF
TRBV18	TRBJ1-4	16	CASSPKQAGTNEKLFF
TRBV28	TRBJ2-7	15	CASLRLAGRAYEQYF
TRBV9	TRBJ1-3	16	CASSVESGDSGNTIYF
TRBV7-9	TRBJ2-5	14	CASSLGDSQETQYF
TRBV30	TRBJ1-2	15	CAWSLRTGRNYGYTF
TRBV5-1	TRBJ1-2	12	CASSADRDGYTF
TRBV7-8	TRBJ2-5	12	CASSYSVETQYF
TRBV6-5	TRBJ2-2	16	CASSYPQGVDTGELFF
TRBV19	TRBJ1-3	15	CASISTVRSGNTIYF
TRBV6-4	TRBJ2-3	14	CASSDDRRGDTQYF
TRBV19	TRBJ1-3	16	CASSIFDRTSGNTIYF
TRBV7-2	TRBJ1-2	14	CASSPRTGGIGYTF
TRBV15	TRBJ2-7	15	CATSRLGGALNEQYF
TRBV18	TRBJ1-3	15	CASSPLLSSGNTIYF
TRBV30	TRBJ1-5	17	CAWSSHRGLYSNQPQHF
TRBV9	TRBJ1-2	16	CASSVVSAGTGVGYTF
TRBV19	TRBJ1-1	14	CASSQYYMNTEAFF
TRBV7-2	TRBJ1-1	16	CASSSLGFSGTPEAFF
TRBV27	TRBJ2-6	16	CASSLYLSTGANVLTF
TRBV5-1	TRBJ2-3	14	CASSSGSSTDTQYF
TRBV21-1	TRBJ2-4	15	CASSLTVLAKNIQYF
TRBV18	TRBJ2-4	16	CASSPNAATSQNIQYF
TRBV5-1	TRBJ2-5	15	CASSTSGARVETQYF